This T cell receptor (beta chain) stems from a study of blood T cell repertoires in COVID-19. Across the whole study: Samples taken during acute and convalescent COVID-19 were collected in the United States, Italy and Spain. Sample material is recorded as cDNA or gDNA derived from T cells, B-cell-depleted T cells, or PBMCs.

There are 14 residues in the CDR3. Trimming at V came to 5 bases and at J to 6 bases, leaving 6 bases not matched to a gene. In germline, CDR1 is LNHDA, CDR2 SQIVND (reference sequence). Authors' analysis steps: Quantification of nucleated cells was approximated via reference gene primer amplification. Clones were read by immunoSEQ multiplex PCR, and TCRdb kept only the in-frame ones, dropping some. The DNA was the basis for D and trimming; V, J and clone size are from that table. The table includes 150,000 to 200,000 clones, approximately 84% detected once. Sequencing was done on a sample of peripheral blood. The clonotype was recovered from a woman of 80 years or more with acute or convalescent COVID-19. The rearrangement links TRBV19 to TRBJ1-4, with 7 bases lining up with TRBD1. In DNA form, the CDR3 reads TGTGCCAGTAGTCCTTTTGACAGGGATGAAAAACTGTTTTTT. It specifies CASSPFDRDEKLFF. Full variable domain (rest looked up from reference TRBV19 and TRBJ1-4): DGGITQSPKYLFRKEGQNVTLSCEQNLNHDAMYWYRQDPGQGLRLIYYSQIVNDFQKGDIAEGYSVSREKKESFPLTVTSAQKNPTAFYLCASSPFDRDEKLFFGSGTQLSVL.